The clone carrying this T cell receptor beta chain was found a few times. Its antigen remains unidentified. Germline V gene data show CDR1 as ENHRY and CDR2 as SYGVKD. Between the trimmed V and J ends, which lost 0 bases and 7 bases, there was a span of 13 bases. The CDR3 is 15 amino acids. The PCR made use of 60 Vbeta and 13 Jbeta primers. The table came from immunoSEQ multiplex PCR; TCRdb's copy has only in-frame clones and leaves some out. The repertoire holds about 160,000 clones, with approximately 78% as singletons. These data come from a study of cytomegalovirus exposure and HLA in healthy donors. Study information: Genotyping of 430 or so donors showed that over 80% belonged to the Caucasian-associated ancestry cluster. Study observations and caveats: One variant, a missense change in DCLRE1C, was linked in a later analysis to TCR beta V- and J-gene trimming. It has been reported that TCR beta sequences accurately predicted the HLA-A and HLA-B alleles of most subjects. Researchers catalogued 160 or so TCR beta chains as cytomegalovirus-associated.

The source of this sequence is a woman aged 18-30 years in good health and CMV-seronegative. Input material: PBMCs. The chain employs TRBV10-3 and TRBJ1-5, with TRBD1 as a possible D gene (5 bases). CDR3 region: CAISESRQGGQPQHF. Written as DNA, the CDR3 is TGTGCCATCAGTGAGTCTCGGCAGGGCGGCCAGCCCCAGCATTTT.